This TCR beta chain was retrieved from a study of shared clonotypes between healthy human individuals. Study as a whole: Donors were a couple of women and a few men aged 18 to 49.

Donors, without exception, were Caucasian adults residing in Nashville, Tennessee. The authors divided CD4+ cells into CD45RA+ naive and CD45RA-negative memory subsets. This CDR3 region has 13 residues. V lost 1 base and J 1 base, leaving 5 bases between the germline ends. CDR1 and CDR2 (germline): SGDLS, YYNGEE. Measured with immunoSEQ multiplex PCR; TCRdb has only the in-frame clones, and not every one. The sample has about 1.5 million clones, roughly 96% seen once; the top ten hold roughly 1.2%. The clonotype was recovered from a man aged 25 to 40 in good health. The source material was naive CD4+ T cells sorted from blood. Subset here: CD45RA+ positively selected. This rearrangement joins TRBV9 to TRBJ1-2; unclear D gene. The CDR3 region has the DNA TGTGCCAGCAGCGTACGAGATAACTATGGCTACACCTTC. This translates into CASSVRDNYGYTF.